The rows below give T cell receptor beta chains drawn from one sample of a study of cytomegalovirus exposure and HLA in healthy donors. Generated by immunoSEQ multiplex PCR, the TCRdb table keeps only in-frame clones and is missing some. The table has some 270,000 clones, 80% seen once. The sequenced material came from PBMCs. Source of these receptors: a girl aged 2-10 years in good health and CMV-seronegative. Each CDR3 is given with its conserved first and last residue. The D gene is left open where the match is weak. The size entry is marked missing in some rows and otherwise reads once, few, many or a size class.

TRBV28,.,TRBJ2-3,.,CASSLPPRGTQYF,TGTGCCAGCAGTTTACCCCCGAGGGGGACGCAGTATTTT
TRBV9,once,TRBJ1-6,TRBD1,CASSVGGQGTPLHF,TGTGCCAGCAGCGTAGGGGGACAGGGTACCCCCCTCCACTTT
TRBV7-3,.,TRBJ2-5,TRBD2,CASSQLAGGRKTQYF,TGTGCCAGCAGCCAGCTAGCGGGGGGGCGAAAGACCCAGTACTTC
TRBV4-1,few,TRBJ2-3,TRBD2,CASSQLTSGGAGTDTQYF,TGCGCCAGCAGCCAATTGACTAGCGGGGGGGCTGGCACAGATACGCAGTATTTT
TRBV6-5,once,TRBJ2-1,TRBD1,CASSGTGFYEQFF,TGTGCCAGCAGCGGGACAGGGTTCTATGAGCAGTTCTTC
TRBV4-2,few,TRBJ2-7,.,CASSQERGDEQYF,TGTGCCAGCAGCCAAGAAAGGGGTGACGAGCAGTACTTC
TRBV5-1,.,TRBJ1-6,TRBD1,CASSKDGTENSPLHF,TGCGCCAGCAGCAAAGACGGGACAGAAAATTCACCCCTCCACTTT
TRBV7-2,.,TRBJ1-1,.,CASSWGQTMNTEAFF,TGTGCCAGCAGCTGGGGACAAACCATGAACACTGAAGCTTTCTTT
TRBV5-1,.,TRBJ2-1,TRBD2,CASSFRGLGLAYNEQFF,TGCGCCAGCAGCTTTCGAGGGTTGGGACTAGCCTACAATGAGCAGTTCTTC
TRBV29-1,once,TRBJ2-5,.,CSVAVETQYF,TGCAGCGTTGCAGTTGAGACCCAGTACTTC
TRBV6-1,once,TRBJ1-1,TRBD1,CASSSRTGMDTEAFF,TGTGCCAGCAGTTCCCGGACAGGGATGGACACTGAAGCTTTCTTT
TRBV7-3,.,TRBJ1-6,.,CASSEQGGTNSPLHF,TGTGCCAGCAGCGAACAGGGTGGGACAAATTCACCCCTCCACTTT
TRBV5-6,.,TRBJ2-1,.,CASSLAGEYNEQFF,TGTGCCAGCAGCTTGGCCGGGGAATACAATGAGCAGTTCTTC
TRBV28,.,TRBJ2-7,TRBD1,CASTEVGGQTYEQYF,TGTGCCAGCACCGAGGTAGGGGGACAGACGTACGAGCAGTACTTC
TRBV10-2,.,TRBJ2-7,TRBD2,CASTSAGGGYEQYF,TGCGCCAGCACCTCAGCGGGAGGGGGGTACGAGCAGTACTTC
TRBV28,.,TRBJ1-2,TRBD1,CASSEGQGIGYTF,TGTGCCAGCAGTGAAGGACAGGGGATAGGCTACACCTTC
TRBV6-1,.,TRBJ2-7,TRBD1,CASSVKPGQVGSEQYF,TGTGCCAGCAGTGTAAAGCCGGGACAGGTGGGGTCCGAGCAGTACTTC
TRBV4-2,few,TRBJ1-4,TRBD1,CASSQAGGQGQTNEKLFF,TGTGCCAGCAGCCAAGCTGGAGGACAGGGGCAAACTAATGAAAAACTGTTTTTT
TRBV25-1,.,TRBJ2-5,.,CASTKTGSETQYF,TGTGCCAGCACGAAAACAGGATCGGAGACCCAGTACTTC
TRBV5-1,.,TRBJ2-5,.,CASSLVPGPPGETQYF,TGCGCCAGCAGCTTGGTTCCCGGGCCGCCGGGGGAGACCCAGTACTTC
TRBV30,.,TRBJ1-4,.,CAWSVPGTTNEKLFF,TGTGCCTGGAGTGTACCGGGGACAACTAATGAAAAACTGTTTTTT
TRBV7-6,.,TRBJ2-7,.,CASSLGARGYEQYF,TGTGCCAGCAGCTTAGGGGCCCGGGGATACGAGCAGTACTTC
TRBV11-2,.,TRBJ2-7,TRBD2,CASSPGTSGRLLHEQYF,TGTGCCAGCAGCCCCGGGACTAGCGGGAGACTACTCCACGAGCAGTACTTC
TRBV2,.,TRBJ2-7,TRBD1,CASSVRQGAEQYF,TGTGCCAGCAGTGTGCGGCAGGGGGCGGAGCAGTACTTC
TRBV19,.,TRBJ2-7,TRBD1,CASSPGRGPYEQYF,TGTGCCAGTAGTCCGGGCAGGGGGCCGTACGAGCAGTACTTC